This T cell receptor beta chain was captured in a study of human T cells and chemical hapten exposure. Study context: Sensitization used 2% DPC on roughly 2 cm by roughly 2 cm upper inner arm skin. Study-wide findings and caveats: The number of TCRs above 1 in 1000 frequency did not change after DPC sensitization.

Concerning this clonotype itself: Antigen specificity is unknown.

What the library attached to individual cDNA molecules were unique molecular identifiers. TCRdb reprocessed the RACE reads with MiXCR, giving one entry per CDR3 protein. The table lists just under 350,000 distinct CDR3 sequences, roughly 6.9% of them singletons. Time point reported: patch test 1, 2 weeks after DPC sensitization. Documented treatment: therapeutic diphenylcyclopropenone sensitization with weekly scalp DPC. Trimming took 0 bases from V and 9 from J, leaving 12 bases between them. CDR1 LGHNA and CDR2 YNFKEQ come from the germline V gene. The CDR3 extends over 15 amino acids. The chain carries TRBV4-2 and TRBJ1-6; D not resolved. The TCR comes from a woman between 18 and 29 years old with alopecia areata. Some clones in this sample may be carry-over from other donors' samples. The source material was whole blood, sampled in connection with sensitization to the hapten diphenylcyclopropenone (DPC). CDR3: CASSQEDRLSSPLHF. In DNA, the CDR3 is TGTGCCAGCAGCCAAGAAGACCGTTTGAGTTCACCCCTCCACTTT.